The clone carrying this T cell receptor beta chain appeared a few times. The antigen is not known. This specimen comes from a study of cytomegalovirus exposure and HLA in healthy donors. Whole-study context: Tens of millions of unique TCR sequences came from HLA-typed donors in an early release. The study's findings and limits: Looking again later, the authors saw that most CMV-associated TCR beta chains seemed HLA-restricted. Immune exposure data for these donors was limited to CMV serostatus. In vitro checks showed that a few CMV-associated chains really do target CMV antigens.

After removal of 1 base from V and 8 bases from J, the junction contained 5 bases not matched to a gene. The germline V gene encodes CDR1 SEHNR and CDR2 FQNEAQ (reference sequence). This CDR3 is built from 16 residues. The PCR employed 60 Vbeta primers together with 13 Jbeta primers. Libraries were prepared by immunoSEQ multiplex PCR; TCRdb keeps only in-frame clonotypes and omits some of them. Here the sample spans about 130,000 clones, more than 60% being singletons. This clonotype originated in a woman aged 18 to 35 in good health and CMV-seronegative. Sequencing used PBMCs. V usage is TRBV7-9 and J usage is TRBJ2-3; 14 bases are a match to TRBD2. The CDR3 is CASSLEGLAGAVTQYF. The CDR3 DNA reads as TGTGCCAGCAGCTTAGAGGGACTAGCGGGAGCTGTTACGCAGTATTTT.